The source of this TCR beta chain is a study of CD8 T cells in ankylosing spondylitis. Study results and caveats: Relatively rare in peripheral blood, disease-linked clones were also CD8+. Some of these motif variants have turned up before, in reports on reactive arthritis synovial fluid and blood. There was reportedly significant enrichment of clones that were disease-linked in matched ankylosing spondylitis synovial fluid.

Quantitative 5'-RACE with molecular barcodes produced the TCR beta libraries. TCRdb processed the 5' RACE reads anew with MiXCR; each CDR3 protein has one entry. The data show about 140,000 distinct CDR3 sequences, roughly 8.4% seen once. This clonotype was recorded many times. Its antigen is still unknown. The CDR3 contains 11 residues. CDR1 MNHEY and CDR2 SVGAGI come from the germline V gene. The V gene lost 4 bases and the J gene lost 7 bases, with 7 bases spanning the gap. This clonotype was obtained from a male donor with ankylosing spondylitis. The chain has TRBV6-5 and TRBJ1-2; D not certain. The sequenced sample consisted of synovial fluid, either unsorted or a sorted T cell fraction (not recorded which). CDR3 amino acids: CASSSRGGYTF. CDR3 coding DNA: TGTGCCAGCAGTTCCAGAGGTGGCTACACCTTC.